Each of the 30 T cell receptor beta chains below was sequenced from the same sample in a study of T cell responses to AZD1222 COVID-19 vaccine. The protocol was immunoSEQ multiplex PCR, while the TCRdb copy is restricted to in-frame clones and leaves out a portion. Here the sample spans 150,000 to 200,000 clones, 70% to 90% being singletons. The sample was peripheral blood, taken 28 days after the second AZD1222 dose. All receptors come from an adult who received the AZD1222 COVID-19 vaccine.

In its sample, this clone was seen once. The V and J genes are TRBV28 and TRBJ1-1; D might be TRBD1 (5 bases). This CDR3 spans 14 amino acids. Germline V CDR1 and CDR2: MDHEN, SYDVKM. V gave up 6 bases and J gave up 1 base, with 12 bases separating them. CDR3 sequence: CASRGTRGNTEAFF. CDR3 bases: TGTGCCAGCAGGGGGACGAGGGGGAACACTGAAGCTTTCTTT.

The J gene is TRBJ2-1, the V gene TRBV28; 7 bases align to TRBD2. CDR3 size: 16 residues. Germline assignment: CDR1 MDHEN and CDR2 SYDVKM. V shed 6 bases, J shed 8 bases, and the junction held 16 bases outside the gene matches. CDR3 bases: TGTGCCAGCAGGAGACTAGCTGCCTACCTCAGCGATGAGCAGTTCTTC. Translated: CASRRLAAYLSDEQFF.

This clone was seen once. The chain is built from TRBV3-1 (or the pseudogene TRBV3-2) and TRBJ2-1, with 8 bases lining up with TRBD2. Trimming took 0 bases from V and 6 from J; bases not matched to a gene: 7. The germline V gene has CDR1 LGHDT and CDR2 YNNKEL (reference sequence). The CDR3 extends over 16 amino acids. As DNA, the CDR3 is TGTGCCAGCAGCCAAGATTCGGGGACTAGGTCCAATGAGCAGTTCTTC. It yields the protein CASSQDSGTRSNEQFF.

The J gene is TRBJ2-5, the V gene TRBV7-2; 10 bases line up with TRBD1. This CDR3 is 14 amino acids long. The germline CDR1 and CDR2 sequences are SGHTA and FQGNSA. V gave up 5 bases and J gave up 5 bases; unmatched junction bases: 5. CDR3 sequence (DNA): TGTGCCAGCAGCGTCGACAGGGGGCTTGAGACCCAGTACTTC. Amino acid sequence: CASSVDRGLETQYF.

This chain connects TRBV6-5 to TRBJ2-5; D is perhaps TRBD1 (6 bases). CDR1 and CDR2 from the germline V gene are MNHEY and SVGAGI. Trimming stripped 6 bases from V and 2 bases from J, with 10 bases between. CDR3 length: 13 residues. The CDR3 bases are TGTGCCAGCAGCAAAGGACAGCAAGAGACCCAGTACTTC. This codes for CASSKGQQETQYF.

This chain uses TRBV9 with TRBJ1-2; the D gene is possibly TRBD1 (5 bases). The V gene's germline CDR1 is SGDLS and CDR2 YYNGEE. Trimming shortened V by 0 bases and J by 2 bases, and 11 bases separated the two germline ends. This CDR3 region has 15 residues. The CDR3 sequence is CASSVAGGPNYGYTF. The CDR3 nucleotides read TGTGCCAGCAGCGTAGCGGGGGGACCAAACTATGGCTACACCTTC.

Here the CDR3 reads CASSGRGGAGEQFF. For the CDR3, the DNA is TGTGCCAGCAGCGGACGCGGGGGGGCTGGTGAGCAGTTCTTC. The V call is TRBV9, the J call TRBJ2-1; 9 bases agree with TRBD2. Germline V gives CDR1 SGDLS, CDR2 YYNGEE. The CDR3 totals 14 residues. The trim removed 3 bases at V and 9 bases at J, leaving 7 bases unmatched.

A single count supports this clone. V is TRBV5-6 and J is TRBJ2-1, with unresolved D. Trimming removed 3 bases at V and 1 base at J, with 14 bases between. The CDR3 loop spans 16 amino acids. In germline, CDR1 is SGHDT, CDR2 YYEEEE. CDR3 coding DNA: TGTGCCAGCAGCTCGTTTGGAGTAGGGTCCTACAATGAGCAGTTCTTC. Encoded protein: CASSSFGVGSYNEQFF.

The CDR3 bases are TGTGCCAGCAGCTTAGGTGGGACAGGGTTGACAGATACGCAGTATTTT. This translates into CASSLGGTGLTDTQYF. This chain joins TRBV7-2 and TRBJ2-3; 9 bases fit TRBD1. V lost 1 base to trimming and J lost 3 bases; unmatched junction nucleotides: 5. The CDR3 consists of 16 residues. CDR1 and CDR2 (germline): SGHTA, FQGNSA.

V usage is TRBV7-9 and J usage is TRBJ1-2, with D tentatively TRBD1 (6 bases). Between the trimmed V and J ends, which lost 1 base and 5 bases, there was a span of 11 bases. The CDR3 length is 14 residues. The V gene's germline CDR1 is SEHNR and CDR2 FQNEAQ (reference sequence). CDR3 amino acids: CASSLEGTTYGYTF. CDR3 nucleotide sequence: TGTGCCAGCAGCTTAGAGGGGACAACTTATGGCTACACCTTC.

In nucleotides, the CDR3 is TGTGCCAGCAGTTACGGCGGACGGGGAACTGAAGCTTTCTTT. Its protein product is CASSYGGRGTEAFF. V gene TRBV6-5 combines with J gene TRBJ1-1; D remains ambiguous. The CDR3 length is 14 residues. Trimming shortened V by 2 bases and J by 5 bases, and 12 bases separated the two germline ends. Germline CDR1 and CDR2: MNHEY and SVGAGI.

This chain links TRBV9 with TRBJ2-3; 14 nucleotides match TRBD2. The CDR3 totals 16 residues. V shed 3 bases and J 4 bases; nucleotides not matched to a gene: 4. CDR1 SGDLS and CDR2 YYNGEE come from the germline V gene. The CDR3 loop reads CASSAGLAGVSDTQYF. In nucleotides, the CDR3 is TGTGCCAGCAGCGCGGGACTAGCGGGAGTGTCAGATACGCAGTATTTT.

By sample share, this clone is medium-sized (0.01 to 0.1%). The chain's CDR3 is CASSLSRGFGNEQYF. DNA of the CDR3: TGTGCCAGCAGTTTATCAAGAGGGTTTGGGAACGAGCAGTACTTC. The chain is built from TRBV27 and TRBJ2-7; a possible D gene is TRBD2 (5 bases). The CDR3 extends over 15 amino acids. Trimming took 0 bases from V and 5 from J, leaving 14 bases between them. The germline CDR1 and CDR2 sequences are MNHEY and SMNVEV (reference sequence).

This clone was found once. The CDR3 coding sequence is TGTGCTAGTGGTTTGGGACCAGGAGTCGGGCAAAGCAACCCCGAAGCTTTCTTT. Protein sequence: CASGLGPGVGQSNPEAFF. The chain recombines TRBV12-5 with TRBJ1-1; the D is unclear. The CDR3 is 18 amino acids. With 1 base removed from V and 8 bases from J, the gap between germline ends came to 26 bases. Germline V gives CDR1 LGHNT, CDR2 FRNRAP.

The chain employs TRBV6-5 and TRBJ1-5, with a tentative D call TRBD1 (6 bases). The CDR3 runs 14 residues. Trimming shortened V by 6 bases and J by 2 bases, and 11 bases separated the two germline ends. Germline V lookup: CDR1 MNHEY, CDR2 SVGAGI. The CDR3 nucleotides read TGTGCCAGCAGAAAACAGGGTGGCAATCAGCCCCAGCATTTT. Amino acid sequence: CASRKQGGNQPQHF.

The chain couples TRBV27 to TRBJ2-7; 8 bases are a match to TRBD1. Trimming cost V 6 bases and J 4 bases; bases outside gene matches: 8. Germline CDR1 reads MNHEY; CDR2 reads SMNVEV (reference sequence). This CDR3 contains 14 residues. The CDR3, as DNA: TGTGCCAGCAGCCAGCAGGGGGCAATTTACGAGCAGTACTTC. Amino acids: CASSQQGAIYEQYF.

The rearrangement joins TRBV5-1 to TRBJ1-1; the match to TRBD1 covers 9 bases. Looked up from germline, CDR1 is SGHRS and CDR2 is YFSETQ. V was pared by 3 bases and J by 5 bases, with 8 bases of the junction left unmatched. This CDR3 contains 15 residues. The CDR3 bases are TGCGCCAGCAGCTCGCGGACAGGGGCGGGGACTGAAGCTTTCTTT. Protein: CASSSRTGAGTEAFF. The whole variable domain, filled in from reference TRBV5-1 and TRBJ1-1, reads KAGVTQTPRYLIKTRGQQVTLSCSPISGHRSVSWYQQTPGQGLQFLFEYFSETQRNKGNFPGRFSGRQFSNSRSEMNVSTLELGDSALYLCASSSRTGAGTEAFFGQGTRLTVV.

This chain uses TRBV19 with TRBJ2-4; 12 bases map to TRBD2. The CDR3 runs to 13 residues. CDR1 and CDR2 (germline): LNHDA, SQIVND (reference sequence). CDR3 sequence: CGTSGTPLHIQYF. CDR3 in DNA: TGTGGGACTAGCGGGACCCCTCTGCACATTCAGTACTTC.

The rearrangement uses TRBV27 and TRBJ1-2, with D possibly being TRBD1 (5 bases). Per germline, CDR1 MNHEY and CDR2 SMNVEV (reference sequence). The CDR3 totals 13 residues. V was pared by 4 bases and J by 2 bases, with 8 bases between. The CDR3 nucleotides read TGTGCCAGCAGTTCTGAGGGGAACTATGGCTACACCTTC. It specifies CASSSEGNYGYTF.

The chain is built from TRBV14 and TRBJ1-2; D gene unclear. Per the germline V gene, CDR1 is SGHDN and CDR2 is FVKESK. V gave up 1 base and J gave up 0 bases, with 12 bases separating them. This CDR3 region has 16 residues. For the CDR3, the DNA is TGTGCCAGCAGCCAAGTCGCCAGGACCACTAACTATGGCTACACCTTC. This encodes CASSQVARTTNYGYTF.

This clone occurred a few times. V gene TRBV5-5 combines with J gene TRBJ1-2; D might be TRBD1 (6 bases). V dropped 1 base and J dropped 1 base, with 17 bases sitting between them. The CDR3 is 17 residues long. CDR1 is SGHKS, CDR2 YYEKEE, per germline (reference sequence). CDR3 coding DNA: TGTGCCAGCAGCTTGACCAGGGGACTAAGCCATAACTATGGCTACACCTTC. Its translation: CASSLTRGLSHNYGYTF.

The chain joins TRBV2 to TRBJ2-7; tentatively, D is TRBD1 (5 bases). Trimming shortened V by 9 bases and J by 3 bases, and 15 bases separated the two germline ends. The germline CDR1 and CDR2 sequences are SNHLY and FYNNEI. The CDR3 is 13 residues long. The CDR3 is CARGSPQGYEQYF. CDR3 DNA sequence: TGTGCCAGAGGCTCGCCTCAGGGCTACGAGCAGTACTTC.

V gene TRBV6-5 combines with J gene TRBJ2-1; D is uncertain. V lost 6 bases, J lost 3 bases, and 15 bases lay in between. This CDR3 is built from 15 residues. The germline CDR1 and CDR2 sequences are MNHEY and SVGAGI. In DNA, the CDR3 is TGTGCCAGCAGGGAGATGGGCGCTAGCTACAATGAGCAGTTCTTC. Its protein product is CASREMGASYNEQFF.

The rearrangement joins TRBV18 to TRBJ2-7; unclear D gene. Trimming took off 5 bases at V and 3 bases at J, with 14 bases between the two ends. Looked up from germline, CDR1 is KGHSH and CDR2 is LQKENI. CDR3 length: 14 amino acids. CDR3 nucleotides: TGTGCCAGCTCAGTACGGGCCCGTGACTACGAGCAGTACTTC. It specifies CASSVRARDYEQYF.

The chain has TRBV18 and TRBJ2-3; D not resolved. The germline V gene has CDR1 KGHSH and CDR2 LQKENI. The CDR3 spans 14 residues. V was trimmed by 0 bases and J by 5 bases, leaving 9 bases between them. As DNA, the CDR3 is TGTGCCAGCTCACCACCGTCCTTAGGAGATACGCAGTATTTT. The encoded protein is CASSPPSLGDTQYF.

The chain joins TRBV6-5 to TRBJ2-3; 7 positions match TRBD2. Germline V lookup: CDR1 MNHEY, CDR2 SVGAGI. Unmatched junction bases numbered 4, after V lost 0 bases and J lost 4 bases. The CDR3 extends over 15 amino acids. The CDR3 reads CASSYSAGVSDTQYF. CDR3 bases: TGTGCCAGCAGTTACTCGGCGGGAGTTTCAGATACGCAGTATTTT.

The chain employs TRBV7-2 and TRBJ1-6; the match to TRBD1 covers 9 bases. V dropped 2 bases and J dropped 7; count of bases not matched to a gene: 6. Germline CDR1 and CDR2: SGHTA and FQGNSA. The CDR3 loop spans 16 amino acids. The CDR3 loop reads CASSLKPTGGNSPLHF. The CDR3 DNA is TGTGCCAGCAGCTTAAAGCCGACAGGGGGAAATTCACCCCTCCACTTT.

This chain links TRBV6-5 with TRBJ1-2; D remains ambiguous. Trimming stripped 2 bases from V and 5 bases from J, with 9 bases between. CDR1 is MNHEY, CDR2 SVGAGI, per germline. The CDR3 spans 13 residues. As DNA, the CDR3 is TGTGCCAGCAGTTACAGGGCCGGGTATGGCTACACCTTC. Protein product: CASSYRAGYGYTF.

The gene calls are TRBV27 and TRBJ2-1; 11 bases match TRBD2. The CDR3 runs 18 residues. The germline CDR1 and CDR2 sequences are MNHEY and SMNVEV (reference sequence). After removal of 2 bases from V and 0 bases from J, the junction contained 6 bases not matched to a gene. The CDR3 DNA is TGTGCCAGCAGTTTACGGCTAGCGGGGGGAAGCTCCTACAATGAGCAGTTCTTC. This translates into CASSLRLAGGSSYNEQFF.

The rearrangement links TRBV5-4 to TRBJ2-1; 14 nucleotides match TRBD2. Germline-derived CDR1 and CDR2 are SGHNT and YYREEE (reference sequence). V was pared by 4 bases and J by 5 bases, with 14 bases of the junction left unmatched. This CDR3 has 19 amino acids. The CDR3 nucleotides read TGTGCCAGCAGCCCGGGATCGTCCCAGGGACTAGCGGGGGACAATGAGCAGTTCTTC. It specifies CASSPGSSQGLAGDNEQFF.